Following are 28 T cell receptor beta chains from one sample sequenced in a study of blood T cells in healthy people across ages. Together with a sample-barcoded 5' primer, a J-beta primer mix was included in a second PCR lasting about 6 to 12 cycles. One entry per CDR3 protein, called by TCRdb with MiXCR from the 5' RACE reads. The data contain about 940,000 distinct CDR3 sequences, around 49% of them singletons. Sequencing used blood. The receptor set was obtained from a man aged 25-45 years in good health.

This clonotype was detected a few times. The chain carries TRBV2 and TRBJ1-5, with a weak D call TRBD1 (6 bases). The CDR3 length is 15 residues. Deletions cut 1 base from V and 2 bases from J, with 9 bases between. Germline loops: CDR1 SNHLY, CDR2 FYNNEI. This CDR3 is CASSEGRGGNQPQHF. The DNA of the CDR3 is TGTGCCAGCAGTGAAGGCAGGGGTGGCAATCAGCCCCAGCATTTT. The full variable domain, with the rest looked up from reference TRBV2 and TRBJ1-5, is EPEVTQTPSHQVTQMGQEVILRCVPISNHLYFYWYRQILGQKVEFLVSFYNNEISEKSEIFDDQFSVERPDGSNFTLKIRSTKLEDSAMYFCASSEGRGGNQPQHFGDGTRLSIL.

This clonotype occurred a few times. The chain carries TRBV7-2 and TRBJ1-1, with D hard to call. The CDR3 is 11 amino acids. Per the germline V gene, CDR1 is SGHTA and CDR2 is FQGNSA. Trimming shortened V by 0 bases and J by 8 bases, and 4 bases separated the two germline ends. In DNA form, the CDR3 reads TGTGCCAGCAGCTTAGCGCTAGAAGCTTTCTTT. Translated, it gives CASSLALEAFF.

The chain couples TRBV20-1 to TRBJ2-1; TRBD2 matches at 8 bases. CDR3 length equals 14 residues. Germline lookup yields CDR1 DFQATT and CDR2 SNEGSKA (reference sequence). The ends lost 5 bases at V and 6 bases at J; junction bases unmatched: 9. For the CDR3, the DNA is TGCAGTGCTCTAGGCGGGGGGTCGGGCAATGAGCAGTTCTTC. It yields the protein CSALGGGSGNEQFF.

The chain carries TRBV10-3 and TRBJ2-4, with 7 bases identical to TRBD2. The end of the DNA aligns better with TRBJ2-7, so the J call may be wrong. The CDR3 has 14 amino acids. Germline CDR1 reads ENHRY; CDR2 reads SYGVKD. CDR3 bases: TGTGCCATCAGTGATGGACTAGGGTTCTACGAGCAGTACTTC. This gives the protein CAISDGLGFYEQYF.

The CDR3 bases are TGTGCCAGCAGCTTAACTGGTCGCAGGGGGCCCGGTTCACCCCTCCACTTT. As protein: CASSLTGRRGPGSPLHF. This chain joins TRBV7-3 and TRBJ1-6; TRBD1 matches at 8 bases. V dropped 0 bases and J dropped 9; count of bases not matched to a gene: 10. The V gene's germline CDR1 is SGHTA and CDR2 FQGTGA. This CDR3 region has 17 residues.

V usage is TRBV6-1 and J usage is TRBJ2-1; possibly TRBD2 for D (7 bases). The CDR3 runs 16 residues. From germline, CDR1 is MNHNS and CDR2 SASEGT. The V end lost 2 bases, the J end lost 8 bases, and 19 bases lay between the germline ends. The CDR3: CASSELAGALRDEQFF. CDR3 nucleotides: TGTGCCAGCAGTGAATTGGCGGGGGCGCTTAGGGATGAGCAGTTCTTC.

V gene TRBV11-3 combines with J gene TRBJ2-2; TRBD1 matches at 7 bases. There are 17 residues in the CDR3. Germline CDR1 reads SGHNT; CDR2 reads YENEEA. V shed 1 base, J shed 4 bases, and the junction held 9 bases outside the gene matches. The CDR3 DNA reads as TGTGCCAGCAGCTTAGCCCGACAGGGTTTGGTCACCGGGGAGCTGTTTTTT. Translated, it gives CASSLARQGLVTGELFF.

This chain links TRBV3-1 with TRBJ1-1, with 9 nucleotides matching TRBD1. V was pared by 4 bases and J by 6 bases, with 9 bases of the junction left unmatched. This CDR3 comprises 15 residues. Per the germline V gene, CDR1 is LGHDT and CDR2 is YNNKEL (reference sequence). The CDR3 here is CASSRGQGPEAEAFF. The CDR3 region has the DNA TGTGCCAGCAGCCGCGGACAGGGGCCCGAGGCTGAAGCTTTCTTT.

This clonotype was seen only a few times. The V call is TRBV7-2, the J call TRBJ1-1; 12 bases match TRBD1. V gave up 5 bases and J gave up 4 bases; unmatched junction bases: 11. The CDR3 runs 17 residues. The V gene's germline CDR1 is SGHTA and CDR2 FQGNSA. For the CDR3, the DNA is TGTGCCAGCAGCATCGGGACAGGGGGCGGCCCGAGCACTGAAGCTTTCTTT. Encoded protein: CASSIGTGGGPSTEAFF. Full variable domain (rest looked up from reference TRBV7-2 and TRBJ1-1): GAGVSQSPSNKVTEKGKDVELRCDPISGHTALYWYRQSLGQGLEFLIYFQGNSAPDKSGLPSDRFSAERTGGSVSTLTIQRTQQEDSAVYLCASSIGTGGGPSTEAFFGQGTRLTVV.

V usage is TRBV5-1 and J usage is TRBJ2-7; D gene ambiguous. CDR1 is SGHRS, CDR2 YFSETQ, per germline. The V end was cut by 0 bases, the J end by 7 bases, with 14 bases between. CDR3 length equals 14 residues. The CDR3 DNA sequence: TGCGCCAGCAGCTTGGGCATGGTGAGTGAAGAGCAGTACTTC. Translation gives CASSLGMVSEEQYF.

This clonotype was observed a handful of times. This chain uses TRBV12-3 or TRBV12-4 with TRBJ2-3; D may be TRBD1 (5 bases). V was cut by 6 bases and J by 1 base, with 17 bases left in between. CDR3 length equals 16 residues. This CDR3 is CASSLPDMIGTDTQYF. The CDR3 DNA is TGTGCCAGCAGCCTCCCGGACATGATTGGCACAGATACGCAGTATTTT.

This clonotype was observed a handful of times. The chain combines TRBV28 with TRBJ1-1; 7 positions match TRBD1. The length of the CDR3 is 13 residues. V dropped 5 bases and J dropped 6; count of bases not matched to a gene: 6. Germline values: CDR1 MDHEN, CDR2 SYDVKM. The CDR3 sequence is CASSPYTGAEAFF. CDR3 coding DNA: TGTGCCAGCAGTCCTTATACAGGGGCTGAAGCTTTCTTT.

Comment on this clonotype: A read error is possible here, since a much larger clone lies one base away. The genes are TRBV15 and TRBJ2-5; no reliable D call. This CDR3 is built from 14 residues. V was shortened by 0 bases and J by 0 bases, with 5 bases between the two germline ends. Germline V CDR1 and CDR2: LNHNV, YYDKDF (reference sequence). For the CDR3, the DNA is TGTGCCACCAGCAGAGATCGCTACCAAGAGACCCAGTACTTC. Translation: CATSRDRYQETQYF. The entire variable domain, with the rest obtained from reference TRBV15 and TRBJ2-5, is as follows: DAMVIQNPRYQVTQFGKPVTLSCSQTLNHNVMYWYQQKSSQAPKLLFHYYDKDFNNEADTPDNFQSRRPNTSFCFLDIRSPGLGDTAMYLCATSRDRYQETQYFGPGTRLLVL.

The V and J genes are TRBV20-1 and TRBJ1-6; tentatively, D is TRBD1 (5 bases). The CDR3 is made up of 19 amino acids. Trimming shortened V by 3 bases and J by 0 bases, and 21 bases separated the two germline ends. The V gene's germline CDR1 is DFQATT and CDR2 SNEGSKA (reference sequence). The CDR3 region is CSASQGGAFSSSYNSPLHF. The CDR3 DNA sequence: TGCAGTGCTAGCCAAGGCGGGGCATTTTCTAGCTCCTATAATTCACCCCTCCACTTT.

The chain couples TRBV4-1 to TRBJ2-1; 9 nucleotides align to TRBD1. The V gene's germline CDR1 is MGHRA and CDR2 YSYEKL. The CDR3 extends over 16 amino acids. After removal of 6 bases from V and 13 bases from J, the junction contained 19 bases not matched to a gene. CDR3 nucleotides: TGCGCCAGCAGTCAAACCTCGGGACAGGGTGGGGAGACCCAGTTCTTC. It is translated as CASSQTSGQGGETQFF.

As DNA, the CDR3 is TGTGCCAGCAGCCTTGGGACTAGCGGAGTTTCAGATACGCAGTATTTT. Amino acid sequence: CASSLGTSGVSDTQYF. This chain links TRBV11-1 with TRBJ2-3; 11 bases are shared with TRBD2. In germline, CDR1 is SGHAT, CDR2 FQDESV (reference sequence). After removal of 5 bases from V and 4 bases from J, the junction contained 8 bases not matched to a gene. This CDR3 spans 16 amino acids.

This clonotype has at least ten counts. V is TRBV28 and J is TRBJ2-1; the D gene is possibly TRBD1 (5 bases). This CDR3 is built from 13 residues. V dropped 2 bases and J dropped 8 bases, with 10 bases sitting between them. Per germline, CDR1 MDHEN and CDR2 SYDVKM. CDR3 nucleotide sequence: TGTGCCAGCAGTTTAGCAGGGTTCGATGAGCAGTTCTTC. This sequence encodes CASSLAGFDEQFF.

The J gene is TRBJ1-1, the V gene TRBV10-3; TRBD1 aligns across 9 bases. CDR1 is ENHRY, CDR2 SYGVKD, per germline. With 11 bases clipped from V and 5 bases from J, the junction kept 9 bases outside the gene matches. The CDR3 runs 13 residues. The CDR3 here is CAGSGTGSTEAFF. The CDR3, as DNA: TGTGCCGGGTCCGGGACAGGGTCGACTGAAGCTTTCTTT.

The chain carries TRBV13 and TRBJ2-1, with D perhaps TRBD2 (6 bases). Trimming shortened V by 4 bases and J by 4 bases, and 17 bases separated the two germline ends. Germline assignment: CDR1 PRHDT and CDR2 FYEKMQ (reference sequence). This CDR3 is 16 amino acids long. The CDR3 here is CASSSPGLGDYNEQFF. The DNA of the CDR3 is TGTGCCAGCAGCTCACCGGGACTGGGGGATTACAATGAGCAGTTCTTC.

This chain connects TRBV11-2 to TRBJ2-7; the D call may be TRBD1 or TRBD2 (6 bases each). Germline V lookup: CDR1 SGHAT, CDR2 FQNNGV. V lost 3 bases and J 3 bases, leaving 18 bases between the germline ends. The CDR3 runs 16 residues. CDR3 region: CASSFRVFGGLYEQYF. Here the CDR3 DNA reads TGTGCCAGCAGCTTCCGGGTCTTTGGGGGGCTCTACGAGCAGTACTTC.

The DNA for the CDR3 is TGTGCCAGCAGTCCAGGGACAGGGTTGAATCTGTTTTTT. Its protein is CASSPGTGLNLFF. The V call is TRBV27, the J call TRBJ1-4; 9 positions match TRBD1. Germline V CDR1 and CDR2: MNHEY, SMNVEV (reference sequence). CDR3 length equals 13 residues. With V trimmed by 5 bases and J by 14 bases, 9 bases remained unmatched.

The sample holds many counts of this clonotype. The V call is TRBV11-3, the J call TRBJ2-7; TRBD1 matches at 7 bases. The CDR3 loop spans 11 amino acids. Unmatched junction bases numbered 1, after V lost 5 bases and J lost 6 bases. Germline V gene lookup returns CDR1 SGHNT and CDR2 YENEEA. DNA of the CDR3: TGTGCCAGCAGCGCAGGGGGCGAGCAGTACTTC. Encoded protein: CASSAGGEQYF.

This clonotype was seen a handful of times. This sequence joins TRBV6-5 and TRBJ2-7; no clear D gene. This CDR3 has 13 amino acids. V shed 3 bases and J shed 2 bases, with 8 bases lying between them. Looked up from germline, CDR1 is MNHEY and CDR2 is SVGAGI. The CDR3: CASSYSRAYEQYF. The CDR3, as DNA: TGTGCCAGCAGTTATAGTAGGGCCTACGAGCAGTACTTC.

The CDR3 loop is CASKSGGEQYF. CDR3 coding DNA: TGTGCCAGCAAATCCGGAGGGGAGCAGTACTTC. V is TRBV12-3 or TRBV12-4 and J is TRBJ2-5; maybe TRBD2 (6 bases). The V gene lost 7 bases and the J gene lost 11 bases, with 14 bases spanning the gap. The CDR3 runs to 11 residues.

Only a few counts were recorded for this clonotype. This rearrangement joins TRBV7-9 to TRBJ2-7, with D tentatively TRBD1 or TRBD2 (5 bases each). The germline V gene encodes CDR1 SEHNR and CDR2 FQNEAQ (reference sequence). V was trimmed by 4 bases and J by 0 bases, leaving 10 bases between them. The CDR3 runs to 14 residues. The CDR3 reads CASSSRDDSYEQYF. In nucleotides, the CDR3 is TGTGCCAGCAGCTCCCGGGACGACTCCTACGAGCAGTACTTC.

This clonotype was seen a few times. The chain employs TRBV30 and TRBJ2-1, with D perhaps TRBD1 or TRBD2 (7 bases each). Trimming shortened V by 5 bases and J by 9 bases, and 17 bases separated the two germline ends. This CDR3 spans 13 amino acids. Germline-derived CDR1 and CDR2 are GTSNPN and SVGIG (reference sequence). CDR3 residues: CAWGLDRVGEQFF. The CDR3 DNA reads TGTGCCTGGGGACTAGACAGGGTGGGTGAGCAGTTCTTC.

This clonotype has only a few counts. Here the CDR3 DNA reads TGTGCCAGCAGCAAAACCGGGACAGGGAGCTCCTATAATTCACCCCTCCACTTT. This gives the protein CASSKTGTGSSYNSPLHF. V gene TRBV7-3 combines with J gene TRBJ1-6; 9 bases are shared with TRBD1. Per the germline V gene, CDR1 is SGHTA and CDR2 is FQGTGA. J was trimmed by 0 bases and V by 5 bases; bases with no gene match: 8. The length of the CDR3 is 18 residues.

V is TRBV14 and J is TRBJ1-4; D not resolved. Trimming stripped 4 bases from V and 4 bases from J, with 7 bases between. CDR3 size: 13 residues. Germline V gene lookup returns CDR1 SGHDN and CDR2 FVKESK. DNA for the CDR3: TGTGCCAGCAGCCGAAACATTAATGAAAAACTGTTTTTT. The encoded protein is CASSRNINEKLFF. Variable domain in full (rest from reference TRBV14 and TRBJ1-4): EAGVTQFPSHSVIEKGQTVTLRCDPISGHDNLYWYRRVMGKEIKFLLHFVKESKQDESGMPNNRFLAERTGGTYSTLKVQPAELEDSGVYFCASSRNINEKLFFGSGTQLSVL.